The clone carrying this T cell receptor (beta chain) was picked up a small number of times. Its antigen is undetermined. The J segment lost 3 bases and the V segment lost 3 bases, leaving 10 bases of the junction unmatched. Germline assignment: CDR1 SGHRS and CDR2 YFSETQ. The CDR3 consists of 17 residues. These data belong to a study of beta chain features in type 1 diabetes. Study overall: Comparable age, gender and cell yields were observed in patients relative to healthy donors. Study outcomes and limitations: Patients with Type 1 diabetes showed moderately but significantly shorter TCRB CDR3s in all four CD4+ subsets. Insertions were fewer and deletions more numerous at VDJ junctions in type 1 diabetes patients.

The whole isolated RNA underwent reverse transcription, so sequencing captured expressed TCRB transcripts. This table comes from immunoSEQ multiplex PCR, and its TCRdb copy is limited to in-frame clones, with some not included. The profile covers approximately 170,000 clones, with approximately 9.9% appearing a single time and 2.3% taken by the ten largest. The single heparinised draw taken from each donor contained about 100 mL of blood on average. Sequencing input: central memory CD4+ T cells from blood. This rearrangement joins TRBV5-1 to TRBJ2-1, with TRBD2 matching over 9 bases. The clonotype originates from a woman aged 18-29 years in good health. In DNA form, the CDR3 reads TGCGCCAGCAGCTGGCGGCTCCTAGCGGGAAGCTACAATGAGCAGTTCTTC. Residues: CASSWRLLAGSYNEQFF. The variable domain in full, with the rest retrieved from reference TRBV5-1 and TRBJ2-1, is KAGVTQTPRYLIKTRGQQVTLSCSPISGHRSVSWYQQTPGQGLQFLFEYFSETQRNKGNFPGRFSGRQFSNSRSEMNVSTLELGDSALYLCASSWRLLAGSYNEQFFGPGTRLTVL.